This T cell receptor (beta chain) appears in the sequencing data of a study of shared clonotypes between healthy human individuals. Broader study findings: Clonotype sharing among donors likely depends on sequencing depth. Compared with memory subsets, naive subsets generally had larger estimated richness.

Original data processing: Filtering of immunoSEQ junctional sequences could not match full-length read filtering. Repertoires were generated with immunoSEQ multiplex PCR, while TCRdb's copy carries only in-frame clones and drops some. From that table come the V and J calls and clone size; the DNA was used to work out D and trimming. The sample includes approximately 2.5 million clones, roughly 93% of them seen just once. The length of the CDR3 is 15 residues. Trimming took 2 bases from V and 2 from J, leaving 13 bases between them. The V gene's germline CDR1 is SGHVS and CDR2 FQNEAQ. About this clone: The antigen remains unidentified.

All donors were Caucasian adults living in Nashville, Tennessee. The specimen sequenced was naive CD4+ T cells from PBMCs. Subset in this sample: CD45RA+ positively selected. The V and J genes are TRBV7-8 and TRBJ2-7; tentatively, D is TRBD1 or TRBD2 (5 bases each). The TCR comes from a man between 18 and 29 years old in good health. Some clones in this sample may be carry-over from other donors' samples. CDR3 region: CASSLRARDPYEQYF. The CDR3 nucleotides read TGTGCCAGCAGCTTAAGGGCAAGGGACCCCTACGAGCAGTACTTC.